These 13 T cell receptor beta chains were all obtained from the same sample, sequenced in a study of blood T cell repertoires in COVID-19. Sequencing used immunoSEQ multiplex PCR; TCRdb keeps in-frame clones, though not all of them. The data show about 240,000 clones, 75% to 90% seen once. Source material: PBMCs or T cells enriched from blood (not recorded which). The source of these receptors is a woman in her 30s who had recovered from COVID-19.

V gene TRBV7-2 combines with J gene TRBJ2-7; 9 positions agree with TRBD2. The ends lost 2 bases at V and 3 bases at J; junction bases unmatched: 8. Germline V gene data show CDR1 as SGHTA and CDR2 as FQGNSA. The CDR3 runs 16 residues. The CDR3 reads CASSLWGLAGNYEQYF. The CDR3 region has the DNA TGTGCCAGCAGCTTATGGGGCCTAGCGGGGAACTACGAGCAGTACTTC.

The chain uses TRBV7-9 and TRBJ2-1; possible D gene TRBD1, 6 bases. The CDR3 is 16 residues long. CDR1 and CDR2 (germline): SEHNR, FQNEAQ (reference sequence). The V gene lost 6 bases and the J gene lost 7 bases, with 22 bases spanning the gap. The CDR3, as DNA: TGTGCCAGCAGGCGAAACCCTGGGACACTTCCTAATGAGCAGTTCTTC. Translated, it gives CASRRNPGTLPNEQFF.

The chain couples TRBV9 to TRBJ1-6, with 7 nucleotides matching TRBD1. Per germline, CDR1 SGDLS and CDR2 YYNGEE. V dropped 0 bases and J dropped 4; count of bases not matched to a gene: 4. The CDR3 runs 16 residues. The CDR3 protein is CASSVGPGQYNSPLHF. The CDR3 DNA reads TGTGCCAGCAGCGTAGGTCCGGGACAGTATAATTCACCCCTCCACTTT.

This chain links TRBV28 with TRBJ1-5; D is uncertain. CDR3 length equals 15 residues. Between the trimmed V and J ends, which lost 3 bases and 4 bases, there was a span of 13 bases. Germline CDR1 MDHEN, CDR2 SYDVKM. The CDR3 sequence: CASSLVPVLNQPQHF. In DNA, the CDR3 is TGTGCCAGCAGTTTGGTGCCGGTTTTGAATCAGCCCCAGCATTTT.

CDR3 amino acids: CASSYVGREQETQYF. The CDR3 DNA is TGTGCCAGCAGTTACGTCGGGAGGGAACAAGAGACCCAGTACTTC. The V and J genes are TRBV6-2 or TRBV6-3 and TRBJ2-5; TRBD2 aligns across 8 bases. Germline loops: CDR1 MNHEY, CDR2 SVGEGT. The CDR3 runs 15 residues. The V gene end was trimmed by 2 bases and the J gene end by 2 bases; junction bases not matched to a gene: 4.

The V call is TRBV11-1, the J call TRBJ1-1; the D gene is possibly TRBD1 (6 bases). Trimming left V 5 bases short and J 0 bases short, with 13 bases between. The CDR3 spans 15 residues. CDR1 and CDR2 from the germline V gene are SGHAT and FQDESV (reference sequence). The CDR3 DNA sequence: TGTGCCAGCAGCCGAGGCGGACAGATGAACACTGAAGCTTTCTTT. It codes for CASSRGGQMNTEAFF.

The chain is built from TRBV7-3 and TRBJ2-7; 8 bases are shared with TRBD1. The V gene end was trimmed by 3 bases and the J gene end by 3 bases; junction bases not matched to a gene: 7. This CDR3 region has 15 residues. Germline assignment: CDR1 SGHTA and CDR2 FQGTGA. The CDR3 loop reads CASSLSGGQGYEQYF. CDR3 coding DNA: TGTGCCAGCAGCTTGTCCGGTGGACAGGGCTACGAGCAGTACTTC.

The chain combines TRBV11-2 with TRBJ2-7; D possibly corresponds to TRBD1 (6 bases). This CDR3 comprises 15 residues. With 4 bases removed from V and 3 bases from J, the gap between germline ends came to 16 bases. The germline gives CDR1 SGHAT, CDR2 FQNNGV. The CDR3 loop is CASSSTRGIGYEQYF. The CDR3, as DNA: TGTGCCAGCAGCTCTACTAGGGGGATCGGCTACGAGCAGTACTTC.

The chain joins TRBV6-2 or TRBV6-3 to TRBJ1-1; no definite D call. Germline lookup yields CDR1 MNHEY and CDR2 SVGEGT. The length of the CDR3 is 12 residues. V lost 3 bases to trimming and J lost 11 bases, with 13 bases between them. The CDR3 bases are TGTGCCAGCAGTTATAGTGAGGCACGGGCTTTCTTT. Translating it yields CASSYSEARAFF.

V gene TRBV3-1 (or the pseudogene TRBV3-2) combines with J gene TRBJ1-5, with TRBD1 matching 7 bases. Trimming removed 2 bases from V and 4 bases from J; junction bases left unmatched: 5. CDR1 is LGHDT, CDR2 YNNKEL, per germline (reference sequence). The CDR3 consists of 15 residues. The DNA of the CDR3 is TGTGCCAGCAGCCAACCCGAGGACAGGAATCAGCCCCAGCATTTT. Amino acid sequence: CASSQPEDRNQPQHF.

Here the CDR3 DNA reads TGTGCCATCAGTGTTTCAGGGGGGTTGGACACTGAAGCTTTCTTT. Translated, it gives CAISVSGGLDTEAFF. V usage is TRBV10-3 and J usage is TRBJ1-1; the match to TRBD1 covers 7 bases. J lost 3 bases, V lost 4 bases, and 8 bases had no gene match. Germline V gives CDR1 ENHRY, CDR2 SYGVKD. The CDR3 is 15 residues long.

This clone has a handful of counts. The chain combines TRBV7-3 with TRBJ1-1; D is undetermined. The CDR3 spans 13 residues. Trimming removed 11 bases from V and 2 bases from J, with 15 bases in between. Germline values: CDR1 SGHTA, CDR2 FQGTGA. The CDR3 reads CASRGMPNTEAFF. The CDR3 region has the DNA TGTGCCTCTCGGGGTATGCCAAACACTGAAGCTTTCTTT.

The V call is TRBV12-5, the J call TRBJ2-1, with TRBD1 identical over 10 bases. The CDR3 is made up of 14 amino acids. Losses at the gene ends were 8 bases for V and 7 bases for J; bases not matched to a gene: 8. CDR1 is LGHNT, CDR2 FRNRAP, per germline. The CDR3 protein is CASTGQGSSNEQFF. In DNA form, the CDR3 reads TGTGCTAGTACGGGACAGGGGTCTTCAAATGAGCAGTTCTTC.